One and the same sample provided the 20 T cell receptor beta chains below, sequenced in a study of cytomegalovirus exposure and HLA in healthy donors (dated by TCRdb to about 2017). The library was made by the immunoSEQ multiplex PCR assay. For the multiplex PCR, a mixture combining 60 forward primers for TCR Vbeta segments and 13 reverse primers for TCR Jbeta segments was used. TCRdb's version of the immuneACCESS table is confined to in-frame rearrangements and falls short of the full clone set. An unresolved V gene accounts for under half of the shortfall where checked; the remainder is of unknown origin. The sample table shows 150,000 to 200,000 clones, and about 70% are seen once. The ten largest clones add up to 1.5% to 2% of the sample. The sequencing sample was made of PBMCs. These receptors were obtained from a woman aged 25 to 39 in good health and CMV-seronegative.

The rearrangement joins TRBV6-1 to TRBJ2-7; 7 bases are a match to TRBD1. CDR3 size: 15 residues. V lost 1 base to trimming and J lost 3 bases; unmatched junction nucleotides: 6. The germline CDR1 and CDR2 sequences are MNHNS and SASEGT. CDR3 coding DNA: TGTGCCAGCAGTGAAGGGACAGGTCTCGGCTACGAGCAGTACTTC. This translates into CASSEGTGLGYEQYF.

The chain uses TRBV25-1 and TRBJ2-3; 7 bases line up with TRBD2. This CDR3 comprises 18 residues. Germline lookup yields CDR1 MGHDK and CDR2 SYGVNS. The V and J ends lost 4 bases and 2 bases, in that order; junction bases with no gene match: 15. CDR3 sequence (DNA): TGTGCCAGCAGTGTGGGAGGGGCAAGGGGCACTACCACAGATACGCAGTATTTT. Amino acids: CASSVGGARGTTTDTQYF.

This chain links TRBV6-5 with TRBJ2-3; D is possibly TRBD2 (6 bases). The V end was cut by 2 bases, the J end by 2 bases, with 8 bases between. The CDR3 covers 14 residues. Per the germline V gene, CDR1 is MNHEY and CDR2 is SVGAGI. CDR3 protein: CASSYERATDTQYF. CDR3 sequence (DNA): TGTGCCAGCAGTTACGAGCGGGCCACAGATACGCAGTATTTT.

A word on this clone: A read error may produce the germline difference seen at one junction end. This rearrangement joins TRBV7-2 to TRBJ2-3; 8 nucleotides match TRBD2. The CDR3 contains 16 residues. CDR1 is SGHTA, CDR2 FQGNSA, per germline. The CDR3, as DNA: TGTGCCAACAGCCCCCGGGTAGCGGGAAGCACAGATACGCAGTATTTT. Translated: CANSPRVAGSTDTQYF. The entire variable domain, with the rest obtained from reference TRBV7-2 and TRBJ2-3, is as follows: GAGVSQSPSNKVTEKGKDVELRCDPISGHTALYWYRQSLGQGLEFLIYFQGNSAPDKSGLPSDRFSAERTGGSVSTLTIQRTQQEDSAVYLCANSPRVAGSTDTQYFGPGTRLTVL.

Concerning this clone: An end of the junction differs from the germline gene, which may be a read error. This chain uses TRBV13 with TRBJ2-1; D uncertain. In germline, CDR1 is PRHDT, CDR2 FYEKMQ (reference sequence). The CDR3 has 12 amino acids. DNA of the CDR3: TGTGCCAGCAGCCTAGGGTTGGCTGAGCAGTTCTTC. This gives the protein CASSLGLAEQFF.

This chain joins TRBV19 and TRBJ1-2, with D hard to call. The CDR3 loop spans 17 amino acids. The germline gives CDR1 LNHDA, CDR2 SQIVND (reference sequence). Trimming took off 3 bases at V and 0 bases at J, with 17 bases between the two ends. DNA for the CDR3: TGTGCCAGTAGTATCTCGGTCCCCGAGGGAGCTAACTATGGCTACACCTTC. It translates to CASSISVPEGANYGYTF. Full variable domain (outside the CDR3, taken from reference TRBV19 and TRBJ1-2): DGGITQSPKYLFRKEGQNVTLSCEQNLNHDAMYWYRQDPGQGLRLIYYSQIVNDFQKGDIAEGYSVSREKKESFPLTVTSAQKNPTAFYLCASSISVPEGANYGYTFGSGTRLTVV.

The rearrangement uses TRBV7-9 and TRBJ2-1, with D perhaps matching TRBD2 (5 bases). The CDR3 runs 15 residues. V shed 2 bases and J shed 3 bases, with 11 bases lying between them. CDR1 and CDR2 from the germline V gene are SEHNR and FQNEAQ (reference sequence). The CDR3 sequence: CASSLLLAYYNEQFF. The CDR3 coding sequence is TGTGCCAGCAGCTTACTCCTAGCCTACTACAATGAGCAGTTCTTC.

The J gene is TRBJ2-7, the V gene TRBV9; 7 nucleotides align to TRBD2. The CDR3 spans 12 residues. Germline V gene lookup returns CDR1 SGDLS and CDR2 YYNGEE. J was trimmed by 7 bases and V by 4 bases; bases with no gene match: 5. The CDR3, as DNA: TGTGCCAGCAGCCGGGGGAGGGAAGAGCAGTACTTC. Translation: CASSRGREEQYF.

This sequence joins TRBV7-2 and TRBJ2-2, with D uncertain. Per the germline V gene, CDR1 is SGHTA and CDR2 is FQGNSA. V was pared by 2 bases and J by 4 bases, with 14 bases between. The CDR3 contains 16 residues. CDR3 nucleotides: TGTGCCAGCAGCTTAACAGCCCAGGCCCCCACCGGGGAGCTGTTTTTT. This gives the protein CASSLTAQAPTGELFF.

This chain links TRBV2 with TRBJ2-5; TRBD2 aligns across 9 bases. Germline assignment: CDR1 SNHLY and CDR2 FYNNEI. The V gene end was trimmed by 8 bases and the J gene end by 4 bases; junction bases not matched to a gene: 11. The CDR3 consists of 15 residues. The CDR3 region is CASGGWRGGGETQYF. In DNA form, the CDR3 reads TGTGCCAGCGGCGGGTGGCGGGGGGGCGGAGAGACCCAGTACTTC.

In the case of this clone: No conserved phenylalanine or tryptophan is present at the end of the CDR3, so a read error is the likely explanation. The chain employs TRBV29-1 and TRBJ2-7, with TRBD1 matching 8 bases. Germline assignment: CDR1 SQVTM and CDR2 ANQGSEA. V lost 5 bases, J lost 6 bases, and 9 bases stayed unmatched. The CDR3 runs to 13 residues. The CDR3 nucleotides read TGCAGCGTTACCGGGACAGGTTTTAGCGAGCAGTACCTC. Translation: CSVTGTGFSEQYL.

This chain connects TRBV5-6 to TRBJ1-1; D may be TRBD1 (5 bases). V lost 1 base and J lost 2, with 15 bases in between. The CDR3 is made up of 16 amino acids. CDR1 and CDR2 (germline): SGHDT, YYEEEE. The DNA of the CDR3 is TGTGCCAGCAGCTTGTCTGTAGTCAGGGCCAACACTGAAGCTTTCTTT. Translating gives CASSLSVVRANTEAFF.

Here the CDR3 reads CASRRERNTEAFF. The CDR3 DNA reads as TGCGCCAGCAGACGGGAGAGGAACACTGAAGCTTTCTTT. V gene TRBV5-1 combines with J gene TRBJ1-1; no clear D. Trimming left V 5 bases short and J 1 base short, with 9 bases between. Germline V lookup: CDR1 SGHRS, CDR2 YFSETQ. The CDR3 sequence is 13 residues long. Looking up the rest from reference TRBV5-1 and TRBJ1-1 gives the full variable domain: KAGVTQTPRYLIKTRGQQVTLSCSPISGHRSVSWYQQTPGQGLQFLFEYFSETQRNKGNFPGRFSGRQFSNSRSEMNVSTLELGDSALYLCASRRERNTEAFFGQGTRLTVV.

The V and J genes are TRBV10-2 and TRBJ2-7, with 9 bases matching TRBD2. This CDR3 is built from 15 residues. V lost 5 bases to trimming and J lost 4 bases; unmatched junction nucleotides: 9. Per the germline V gene, CDR1 is WSHSY and CDR2 is SAAADI. CDR3 sequence: CASSTGTSFRYEQYF. CDR3 nucleotides: TGCGCCAGCAGTACCGGGACTAGCTTTAGGTACGAGCAGTACTTC.

This clone was recorded a few times. The J gene is TRBJ1-2, the V gene TRBV6-6, with D maybe TRBD1 (5 bases). This CDR3 has 16 amino acids. Germline V lookup: CDR1 MNHNY, CDR2 SVGAGI (reference sequence). V was trimmed by 6 bases and J by 5 bases, leaving 22 bases between them. The DNA of the CDR3 is TGTGCCAGCAGGCCTGACAGTAGATTGTTTGGTTATGGCTACACCTTC. Protein sequence: CASRPDSRLFGYGYTF.

The chain joins TRBV5-1 to TRBJ2-1; TRBD2 might be the D (5 bases). Germline V lookup: CDR1 SGHRS, CDR2 YFSETQ. This CDR3 has 16 residues. Trimming left V 0 bases short and J 7 bases short, with 17 bases between. The CDR3 sequence: CASSLVAGVVFNEQFF. The DNA for the CDR3 is TGCGCCAGCAGCTTGGTTGCCGGGGTGGTGTTTAATGAGCAGTTCTTC. Variable domain in full (rest from reference TRBV5-1 and TRBJ2-1): KAGVTQTPRYLIKTRGQQVTLSCSPISGHRSVSWYQQTPGQGLQFLFEYFSETQRNKGNFPGRFSGRQFSNSRSEMNVSTLELGDSALYLCASSLVAGVVFNEQFFGPGTRLTVL.

V usage is TRBV5-8 and J usage is TRBJ2-3; D perhaps matches TRBD2 (5 bases). The CDR3 has 15 residues. The ends were cut back, 4 bases at V and 2 bases at J, with 14 bases in the middle. Per germline, CDR1 SGHTS and CDR2 YDEGEE. CDR3 amino acids: CASSPREQFTDTQYF. DNA for the CDR3: TGTGCCAGCAGCCCCCGGGAACAATTCACAGATACGCAGTATTTT.

V gene TRBV4-1 combines with J gene TRBJ1-4; D possibly corresponds to TRBD1 (5 bases). The CDR3 contains 16 residues. Germline-derived CDR1 and CDR2 are MGHRA and YSYEKL. V was pared by 3 bases and J by 3 bases, with 14 bases between. CDR3 loop: CASSQTPGLANEKLFF. The CDR3 region has the DNA TGCGCCAGCAGCCAGACTCCAGGGCTTGCTAATGAAAAACTGTTTTTT.

This rearrangement joins TRBV5-8 to TRBJ1-2; D perhaps matches TRBD1 (5 bases). CDR3 length equals 14 residues. Germline values: CDR1 SGHTS, CDR2 YDEGEE. The V end was cut by 5 bases, the J end by 4 bases, with 15 bases between. CDR3 in DNA: TGTGCCAGCAGGCGGGACGGGTCCGGCTATGGCTACACCTTC. Protein sequence: CASRRDGSGYGYTF.

The gene calls are TRBV15 and TRBJ2-7, with 7 bases identical to TRBD1. V dropped 5 bases and J dropped 3; count of bases not matched to a gene: 10. The CDR3 contains 15 residues. The germline V gene has CDR1 LNHNV and CDR2 YYDKDF (reference sequence). As DNA, the CDR3 is TGTGCCACCAGCCTGAGACAGGGTAGGAACTACGAGCAGTACTTC. Translation gives CATSLRQGRNYEQYF.